This is a list of T cell receptor beta chains from one sample in a study of T cells in Graves' hyperthyroidism and ophthalmopathy. TCRdb passed the multiplex PCR reads through MiXCR, listing each CDR3 protein once. The sample contains 550,000 to 700,000 distinct CDR3 sequences, about 14% of which appear only once. Sequencing was done on a sample of blood. These receptors originate from a woman between 35 and 50 years old with Graves' ophthalmopathy. Each CDR3 is given with its conserved first and last residue. The order of the fields is V gene, CDR3 protein.

>TRBV5-1
CASSLSEREGTLFEQYF
>TRBV18
CASSPFPGAGEQYF
>TRBV11-2
CASSPPGLAGGEQFF
>TRBV9
CASSVAAGPSYEQYF
>TRBV11-1
CATSGAPRGNEQFF
>TRBV29-1
CSVDTGYTGELFF
>TRBV4-3
CASSQDPRETQYF
>TRBV30
CAWSVGEGANTEAFF
>TRBV6-1
CASSGPLGSQPSSYEQYF
>TRBV2
CASSVASGSGETQYF
>TRBV30
CAWSVGQGIWQPQHF